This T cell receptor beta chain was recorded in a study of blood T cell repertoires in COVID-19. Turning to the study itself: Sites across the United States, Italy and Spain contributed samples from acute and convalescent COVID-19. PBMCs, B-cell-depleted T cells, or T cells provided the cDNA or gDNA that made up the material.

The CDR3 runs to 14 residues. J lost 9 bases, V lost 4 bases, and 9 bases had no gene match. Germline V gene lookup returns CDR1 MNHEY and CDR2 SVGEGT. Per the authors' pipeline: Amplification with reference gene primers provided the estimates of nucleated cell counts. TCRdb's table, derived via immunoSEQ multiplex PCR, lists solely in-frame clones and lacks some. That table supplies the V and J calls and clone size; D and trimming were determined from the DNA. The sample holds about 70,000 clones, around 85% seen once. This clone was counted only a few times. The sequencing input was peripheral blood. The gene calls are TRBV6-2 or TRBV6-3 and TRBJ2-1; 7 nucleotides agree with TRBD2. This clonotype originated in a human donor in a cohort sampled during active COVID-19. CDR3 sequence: CASSFTSAGGEQFF. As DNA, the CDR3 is TGTGCCAGCAGTTTTACTAGCGCAGGCGGTGAGCAGTTCTTC.